A single sample is the source of the 29 T cell receptor beta chains below, sequenced in a study of T-cell reconstitution after alpha-beta-depleted transplantation in children. Unique molecular identifiers were incorporated into the prepared TCRbeta library. TCRdb reanalysed the PCR reads using MiXCR and keeps one entry per CDR3 protein. The sample holds a few hundred thousand distinct CDR3 sequences, 15% to 20% seen once. The sequencing here drew on PBMCs from the stem cell graft donor, taken from the stem cell graft. Every receptor here comes from a human donor who donated a stem cell graft to a child with acute lymphoblastic leukemia.

V and J are TRBV4-1 and TRBJ2-3; 7 bases are a match to TRBD2. This CDR3 is 15 amino acids long. Trimming took 4 bases from V and 5 from J; bases not matched to a gene: 9. Germline V lookup: CDR1 MGHRA, CDR2 YSYEKL. The DNA of the CDR3 is TGCGCCAGCAGCCCATTCGCGGGAGTTCAAGATACGCAGTATTTT. Its protein product is CASSPFAGVQDTQYF.

This clonotype has a handful of counts. The chain carries TRBV20-1 and TRBJ2-3, with 7 bases matching TRBD2. Germline lookup yields CDR1 DFQATT and CDR2 SNEGSKA (reference sequence). The CDR3 totals 15 residues. The V segment lost 0 bases and the J segment 2 bases; nucleotides outside the gene matches: 5. The chain's CDR3 is CSARDGAGSTDTQYF. As DNA, the CDR3 is TGCAGTGCTAGAGATGGAGCGGGATCCACAGATACGCAGTATTTT.

In DNA, the CDR3 is TGCAGTGCTAGAGTTCCGCGGGGAGGCGGAGAGCAGTACTTC. Translating it yields CSARVPRGGGEQYF. V and J are TRBV20-1 and TRBJ2-7; tentatively, D is TRBD2 (6 bases). Germline values: CDR1 DFQATT, CDR2 SNEGSKA (reference sequence). The CDR3 extends over 14 amino acids. Trimming removed 1 base at V and 7 bases at J, with 17 bases between.

CDR3 in amino acids: CASSLGTGIYGYTF. In DNA form, the CDR3 reads TGCGCCAGCAGCCTAGGGACAGGGATCTATGGCTACACCTTC. The chain combines TRBV5-1 with TRBJ1-2; TRBD1 aligns across 9 bases. This CDR3 spans 14 amino acids. Germline V gene sequence: CDR1 SGHRS, CDR2 YFSETQ. The trim removed 4 bases at V and 4 bases at J, leaving 5 bases unmatched. The full variable domain, completed using reference TRBV5-1 and TRBJ1-2, is KAGVTQTPRYLIKTRGQQVTLSCSPISGHRSVSWYQQTPGQGLQFLFEYFSETQRNKGNFPGRFSGRQFSNSRSEMNVSTLELGDSALYLCASSLGTGIYGYTFGSGTRLTVV.

The chain carries TRBV27 and TRBJ2-1; TRBD2 agrees at 12 bases. Germline V gives CDR1 MNHEY, CDR2 SMNVEV (reference sequence). CDR3 length: 18 amino acids. The V gene end was trimmed by 5 bases and the J gene end by 2 bases; junction bases not matched to a gene: 10. The CDR3 coding sequence is TGTGCCAGCAGTCCCGGGACTAGCGGGCCTCCACCCTACAATGAGCAGTTCTTC. Its translation: CASSPGTSGPPPYNEQFF.

The V and J genes are TRBV5-4 and TRBJ1-4; 8 positions match TRBD1. There are 12 residues in the CDR3. J was trimmed by 5 bases and V by 9 bases; bases with no gene match: 3. Per germline, CDR1 SGHNT and CDR2 YYREEE (reference sequence). CDR3 DNA: TGTGCCATCGGGACAGGCAATGAAAAACTGTTTTTT. Amino acid sequence: CAIGTGNEKLFF.

This clonotype has a handful of counts. The rearrangement links TRBV5-1 to TRBJ2-1, with TRBD2 matching 7 bases. V shed 5 bases, J shed 7 bases, and the junction held 6 bases outside the gene matches. CDR3 length equals 13 residues. Germline CDR1 and CDR2: SGHRS and YFSETQ. The CDR3 DNA sequence: TGCGCCAGCAGTGAGGGAGGGCGGAATGAGCAGTTCTTC. This encodes CASSEGGRNEQFF.

The chain combines TRBV7-6 with TRBJ2-3; 8 nucleotides line up with TRBD2. The CDR3 is 15 residues long. Germline V gene data show CDR1 as SGHVS and CDR2 as FNYEAQ. The V segment lost 6 bases and the J segment 2 bases; nucleotides outside the gene matches: 7. CDR3: CASSKSGGNTDTQYF. The DNA of the CDR3 is TGTGCCAGCAGTAAAAGCGGGGGTAACACAGATACGCAGTATTTT. The variable domain in full, with the rest retrieved from reference TRBV7-6 and TRBJ2-3, is GAGVSQSPRYKVTKRGQDVALRCDPISGHVSLYWYRQALGQGPEFLTYFNYEAQQDKSGLPNDRFSAERPEGSISTLTIQRTEQRDSAMYRCASSKSGGNTDTQYFGPGTRLTVL.

The J gene is TRBJ2-3, the V gene TRBV7-8; D is perhaps TRBD2 (5 bases). CDR3 length equals 17 residues. Germline CDR1 is SGHVS and CDR2 is FQNEAQ. Trimming cost V 2 bases and J 2 bases, with 17 bases left between them. The CDR3 DNA sequence: TGTGCCAGCAGCTTATGGGAGTTCTCTGGGGACACAGATACGCAGTATTTT. Translation gives CASSLWEFSGDTDTQYF.

The rearrangement links TRBV6-2 or TRBV6-3 to TRBJ2-1; no definite D call. This CDR3 is 14 amino acids long. With 9 bases removed from V and 7 bases from J, the gap between germline ends came to 19 bases. In germline, CDR1 is MNHEY, CDR2 SVGEGT. The CDR3 coding sequence is TGTGCCAGGCCTCCAGGCCCCCCTGGGAATGAGCAGTTCTTC. This gives the protein CARPPGPPGNEQFF.

This clonotype was found a few times. This chain uses TRBV5-1 with TRBJ1-6; D gene uncertain. The germline V and J ends were trimmed by 3 bases and 8 bases, with 6 bases remaining between them. CDR1 and CDR2 (germline): SGHRS, YFSETQ. The CDR3 sequence is 12 residues long. As DNA, the CDR3 is TGCGCCAGCAGCTCGAGCGATTCACCCCTCCACTTT. It encodes CASSSSDSPLHF.

The gene calls are TRBV19 and TRBJ1-6; the D is unclear. Germline CDR1 LNHDA, CDR2 SQIVND (reference sequence). This CDR3 region has 16 residues. Between the trimmed V and J ends, which lost 3 bases and 0 bases, there was a span of 9 bases. Written as DNA, the CDR3 is TGTGCCAGTAGTATTTCGGGAATCTCCTATAATTCACCCCTCCACTTT. It translates to CASSISGISYNSPLHF.

CDR3 in DNA: TGTGCCAGCAGCAAATTCAGCGTAACCCCAGATACGCAGTATTTT. It is translated as CASSKFSVTPDTQYF. The V call is TRBV7-9, the J call TRBJ2-3; no definite D call. Germline assignment: CDR1 SEHNR and CDR2 FQNEAQ (reference sequence). The CDR3 is 15 amino acids. The V and J ends lost 5 bases and 4 bases respectively, with 16 bases between them.

This chain connects TRBV9 to TRBJ2-2; 8 bases map to TRBD2. J lost 0 bases, V lost 0 bases, and 10 bases had no gene match. The V gene's germline CDR1 is SGDLS and CDR2 YYNGEE. This CDR3 spans 19 amino acids. The CDR3 bases are TGTGCCAGCAGCGTAGGAACGGGGGCGGGGGGACCGAACACCGGGGAGCTGTTTTTT. It yields the protein CASSVGTGAGGPNTGELFF.

V and J are TRBV20-1 and TRBJ2-5; 10 positions agree with TRBD2. This CDR3 has 18 amino acids. Germline V gene data show CDR1 as DFQATT and CDR2 as SNEGSKA (reference sequence). V shed 3 bases and J 4 bases; nucleotides not matched to a gene: 17. The CDR3 protein is CSASPYGLAVDQGETQYF. The CDR3 DNA follows: TGCAGTGCTAGTCCTTATGGACTAGCGGTTGATCAGGGAGAGACCCAGTACTTC.

The V and J genes are TRBV14 and TRBJ2-4, with D possibly being TRBD1 or TRBD2 (5 bases each). Germline V CDR1 and CDR2: SGHDN, FVKESK. V lost 1 base and J lost 0, with 10 bases in between. CDR3 size: 16 residues. As DNA, the CDR3 is TGTGCCAGCAGCCAAGGGGGACCTCTAGCCAAAAACATTCAGTACTTC. It yields the protein CASSQGGPLAKNIQYF.

V is TRBV12-3 or TRBV12-4 and J is TRBJ2-3; 9 bases map to TRBD1. Germline trimming cut 5 bases from V and 11 bases from J; bases unmatched to any gene: 5. This CDR3 comprises 12 residues. This CDR3 is CASSQGQGGQYF. In DNA, the CDR3 is TGTGCCAGCAGTCAGGGACAGGGAGGGCAGTATTTT.

This clonotype was observed a handful of times. The chain couples TRBV13 to TRBJ1-4, with D possibly being TRBD1 (5 bases). This CDR3 region has 18 residues. Trimming stripped 0 bases from V and 2 bases from J, with 16 bases between. Germline V gene data show CDR1 as PRHDT and CDR2 as FYEKMQ (reference sequence). CDR3 protein: CASSLGLGPLGTNEKLFF. The CDR3 DNA reads as TGTGCCAGCAGCTTAGGTCTGGGGCCCTTGGGCACTAATGAAAAACTGTTTTTT.

This clonotype was picked up a small number of times. The rearrangement joins TRBV6-5 to TRBJ2-7, with D maybe TRBD1 (5 bases). Germline CDR1 is MNHEY and CDR2 is SVGAGI. The V and J ends lost 2 bases and 4 bases respectively, with 12 bases between them. CDR3 length: 14 residues. This chain's CDR3 is CASSYLSRGYEQYF. In DNA form, the CDR3 reads TGTGCCAGCAGTTACCTCAGTAGGGGTTACGAGCAGTACTTC.

This chain connects TRBV25-1 to TRBJ2-5; no clear D gene. Germline V gene data show CDR1 as MGHDK and CDR2 as SYGVNS. V lost 3 bases, J lost 3 bases, and 20 bases lay in between. The CDR3 spans 17 residues. CDR3 sequence: CASSDLIPVPEEETQYF. The CDR3 DNA reads as TGTGCCAGCAGTGATCTTATTCCGGTACCCGAGGAAGAGACCCAGTACTTC.

This clonotype was seen more than once but under ten times. The genes are TRBV20-1 and TRBJ1-2; tentative D call: TRBD1 (6 bases). V gave up 5 bases and J gave up 0 bases, with 10 bases separating them. CDR1 and CDR2 from the germline V gene are DFQATT and SNEGSKA (reference sequence). The CDR3 spans 13 residues. CDR3 DNA sequence: TGCAGTGCTTACAGGGATGCTAACTATGGCTACACCTTC. Protein product: CSAYRDANYGYTF.

Only a few counts were recorded for this clonotype. The chain employs TRBV2 and TRBJ1-1, with D perhaps TRBD1 (6 bases). The CDR3 is 15 residues long. The V gene's germline CDR1 is SNHLY and CDR2 FYNNEI. Trimming stripped 5 bases from V and 5 bases from J, with 18 bases between. The CDR3 protein is CASSLTPGAATEAFF. CDR3 DNA sequence: TGTGCCAGCAGTTTAACCCCGGGGGCAGCGACTGAAGCTTTCTTT.

The sample holds a few counts of this clonotype. The rearrangement uses TRBV29-1 and TRBJ2-5; no definite D call. Germline lookup yields CDR1 SQVTM and CDR2 ANQGSEA. The V and J ends lost 4 bases and 4 bases respectively, with 10 bases between them. The CDR3 runs to 12 residues. The DNA for the CDR3 is TGCAGCGTTGGCCCCCCATCAGAGACCCAGTACTTC. Amino acids: CSVGPPSETQYF.

This clonotype was observed a few times. The J gene is TRBJ2-7, the V gene TRBV5-1; D uncertain. Germline loops: CDR1 SGHRS, CDR2 YFSETQ. The CDR3 sequence is 14 residues long. Trimming shortened V by 0 bases and J by 3 bases, and 10 bases separated the two germline ends. In DNA, the CDR3 is TGCGCCAGCAGCTTGGTTTTAGGGAACTACGAGCAGTACTTC. It codes for CASSLVLGNYEQYF.

The chain combines TRBV12-3 or TRBV12-4 with TRBJ2-7, with D perhaps matching TRBD2 (6 bases). This CDR3 comprises 15 residues. V lost 5 bases and J lost 0, with 14 bases in between. The CDR3 here is CASSPGLPYSYEQYF. The CDR3 coding sequence is TGTGCCAGCAGTCCGGGACTTCCCTACTCCTACGAGCAGTACTTC.

This clonotype was counted between two and nine times. The genes are TRBV5-1 and TRBJ2-5; 11 bases agree with TRBD2. This CDR3 contains 15 residues. Per the germline V gene, CDR1 is SGHRS and CDR2 is YFSETQ. V lost 4 bases to trimming and J lost 0 bases; unmatched junction nucleotides: 2. The CDR3 here is CASSLSGRDQETQYF. The CDR3 coding sequence is TGCGCCAGCAGCCTTAGCGGGAGGGACCAAGAGACCCAGTACTTC. The whole variable domain, filled in from reference TRBV5-1 and TRBJ2-5, reads KAGVTQTPRYLIKTRGQQVTLSCSPISGHRSVSWYQQTPGQGLQFLFEYFSETQRNKGNFPGRFSGRQFSNSRSEMNVSTLELGDSALYLCASSLSGRDQETQYFGPGTRLLVL.

This clonotype was counted at least ten times. The V gene is TRBV12-3 or TRBV12-4, the J gene TRBJ1-1; possible D gene TRBD1, 5 bases. V was trimmed by 3 bases and J by 0 bases, leaving 8 bases between them. This CDR3 comprises 14 residues. The CDR3 here is CASSFGGLNTEAFF. The DNA of the CDR3 is TGTGCCAGCAGTTTTGGGGGGTTGAACACTGAAGCTTTCTTT.

This clonotype was seen a few times. The chain employs TRBV9 and TRBJ2-3; D is undetermined. The CDR3 runs 15 residues. Per germline, CDR1 SGDLS and CDR2 YYNGEE. The V and J ends lost 4 bases and 0 bases respectively, with 12 bases between them. CDR3 residues: CASSPPTSSTDTQYF. CDR3 in DNA: TGTGCCAGCAGCCCGCCCACTTCTAGCACAGATACGCAGTATTTT.

This clonotype was found a few times. This chain connects TRBV29-1 to TRBJ2-5; D is perhaps TRBD2 (6 bases). Per the germline V gene, CDR1 is SQVTM and CDR2 is ANQGSEA. The V gene lost 0 bases and the J gene lost 4 bases, with 15 bases spanning the gap. This CDR3 comprises 15 residues. CDR3 in amino acids: CSVEEDFARGETQYF. The DNA of the CDR3 is TGCAGCGTTGAAGAGGACTTCGCGCGGGGAGAGACCCAGTACTTC.